Listed here are 32 T cell receptor beta chains from one sample, sequenced in a study of Graves' ophthalmopathy and Graves' hyperthyroidism. For repertoire sequencing, the TCR beta CDR3 regions were amplified from RNA transcripts. HTBI primers primed a first-round RT-PCR, and a second-round multiplex PCR followed. TCRdb recomputed calls from the multiplex PCR reads with MiXCR, one row per CDR3 protein. The sample records some 750,000 distinct CDR3 sequences, roughly 40% being singletons. Material: peripheral blood. The receptor set was obtained from an adult man with Graves' ophthalmopathy.

This clonotype was recorded once. The chain has TRBV29-1 and TRBJ1-4, with 9 bases that match TRBD1. The V segment lost 6 bases and the J segment 5 bases; nucleotides outside the gene matches: 10. The CDR3 runs 15 residues. Germline-derived CDR1 and CDR2 are SQVTM and ANQGSEA. The CDR3 here is CSVDRDRAYNEKLFF. CDR3 nucleotide sequence: TGCAGCGTAGACCGGGACAGGGCTTACAATGAAAAACTGTTTTTT.

A few counts support this clonotype. V usage is TRBV20-1 and J usage is TRBJ2-7; weak D call: TRBD2 (5 bases). Trimming stripped 1 base from V and 4 bases from J, with 11 bases between. Germline V gene sequence: CDR1 DFQATT, CDR2 SNEGSKA (reference sequence). CDR3 length equals 13 residues. The CDR3 sequence is CSARVGVGYEQYF. The CDR3 bases are TGCAGTGCTAGAGTCGGGGTGGGGTACGAGCAGTACTTC.

This clonotype showed up just once. The genes are TRBV7-3 and TRBJ1-4, with unresolved D. Trimming cost V 4 bases and J 8 bases, with 14 bases left between them. This CDR3 spans 14 amino acids. Germline CDR1 is SGHTA and CDR2 is FQGTGA. The CDR3 sequence is CASSSPGLGEKLFF. DNA for the CDR3: TGTGCCAGCAGCTCACCGGGCCTCGGAGAAAAACTGTTTTTT. Full variable domain (remainder filled in from reference TRBV7-3 and TRBJ1-4): GAGVSQTPSNKVTEKGKYVELRCDPISGHTALYWYRQSLGQGPEFLIYFQGTGAADDSGLPNDRFFAVRPEGSVSTLKIQRTERGDSAVYLCASSSPGLGEKLFFGSGTQLSVL.

V is TRBV9 and J is TRBJ1-6; maybe TRBD1 (5 bases). V was cut by 0 bases and J by 7 bases, with 14 bases left in between. The CDR3 runs 16 residues. Per the germline V gene, CDR1 is SGDLS and CDR2 is YYNGEE. The CDR3 region has the DNA TGTGCCAGCAGCGTAGACGAGGGGTCTAGAAATTCACCCCTCCACTTT. Its protein is CASSVDEGSRNSPLHF.

The V and J genes are TRBV6-6 and TRBJ1-3, with a weak D call TRBD1 (5 bases). V dropped 0 bases and J dropped 2 bases, with 14 bases sitting between them. This CDR3 has 17 amino acids. CDR1 and CDR2 (germline): MNHNY, SVGAGI (reference sequence). CDR3 coding DNA: TGTGCCAGCAGTTACTCGAGGGGCCGCAACGCTGGAAACACCATATATTTT. It specifies CASSYSRGRNAGNTIYF.

Only a few counts were recorded for this clonotype. The chain is built from TRBV19 and TRBJ1-5; D remains ambiguous. This CDR3 is 16 amino acids long. Trimming took off 2 bases at V and 0 bases at J, with 11 bases between the two ends. Germline CDR1 reads LNHDA; CDR2 reads SQIVND (reference sequence). DNA of the CDR3: TGTGCCAGTAGTATATATCAGTCTTATAGCAATCAGCCCCAGCATTTT. Translating it yields CASSIYQSYSNQPQHF.

The rearrangement uses TRBV20-1 and TRBJ2-7; 8 nucleotides line up with TRBD1. V shed 3 bases and J 12 bases; nucleotides not matched to a gene: 10. Germline lookup yields CDR1 DFQATT and CDR2 SNEGSKA (reference sequence). The CDR3 is made up of 12 amino acids. CDR3: CSARTGEQTRYF. CDR3 sequence (DNA): TGCAGTGCTAGGACAGGGGAACAGACCCGGTACTTC.

This clonotype was found many times. The chain carries TRBV10-1 and TRBJ2-2; 10 bases agree with TRBD2. The CDR3 is made up of 17 amino acids. Germline CDR1 reads WNHNN; CDR2 reads SYGVQD (reference sequence). V gave up 3 bases and J gave up 2 bases; unmatched junction bases: 6. The CDR3 DNA reads as TGCGCCAGCAGTGACTCCGGGACTAGCGATAACACCGGGGAGCTGTTTTTT. It specifies CASSDSGTSDNTGELFF.

The chain uses TRBV7-6 and TRBJ1-4, with 7 positions matching TRBD1. The CDR3 extends over 18 amino acids. The V gene end was trimmed by 5 bases and the J gene end by 1 base; junction bases not matched to a gene: 13. The germline V gene has CDR1 SGHVS and CDR2 FNYEAQ. The CDR3 DNA reads as TGTGCCAGCAGCGGACTAAAGGCAGGGGGAAAAACTAATGAAAAACTGTTTTTT. It encodes CASSGLKAGGKTNEKLFF.

Ten or more counts support this clonotype. The chain combines TRBV25-1 with TRBJ1-5; possibly TRBD1 for D (5 bases). Trimming pared 6 bases from V and 4 bases from J, leaving 19 bases between. Germline CDR1 is MGHDK and CDR2 is SYGVNS. The CDR3 has 16 residues. CDR3 nucleotide sequence: TGTGCCAGCAGCCTTTCGGGGCAGGAGGCAAATCAGCCCCAGCATTTT. Translated, it gives CASSLSGQEANQPQHF.

In its sample, this clonotype was seen many times. V and J are TRBV15 and TRBJ1-1, with 9 bases aligning to TRBD1. Trimming at V came to 2 bases and at J to 0 bases, leaving 7 bases not matched to a gene. The CDR3 is 17 residues long. Germline V gene sequence: CDR1 LNHNV, CDR2 YYDKDF (reference sequence). CDR3 in amino acids: CATSRKTGGFVNTEAFF. DNA of the CDR3: TGTGCCACCAGCAGAAAAACAGGGGGCTTCGTGAACACTGAAGCTTTCTTT.

The table lists this clonotype with many counts. This chain joins TRBV7-3 and TRBJ1-1, with D unclear. Germline CDR1 reads SGHTA; CDR2 reads FQGTGA. Trimming took 5 bases from V and 5 from J, leaving 12 bases between them. The CDR3 extends over 13 amino acids. This CDR3 reads CASSHKPGTEAFF. CDR3 nucleotides: TGTGCCAGCAGCCATAAACCGGGGACTGAAGCTTTCTTT.

Ten or more counts support this clonotype. This chain joins TRBV2 and TRBJ1-3, with D tentatively TRBD1 (6 bases). The CDR3 spans 15 residues. CDR1 is SNHLY, CDR2 FYNNEI, per germline. With 6 bases removed from V and 0 bases from J, the gap between germline ends came to 12 bases. DNA for the CDR3: TGTGCCAGCAGACTTCCAGGGGTCTCTGGAAACACCATATATTTT. Translating it yields CASRLPGVSGNTIYF.

This clonotype has ten or more counts. The V and J genes are TRBV20-1 and TRBJ1-5; no definite D call. The CDR3 sequence is 11 residues long. Deletions cut 1 base from V and 6 bases from J, with 4 bases between. In germline, CDR1 is DFQATT, CDR2 SNEGSKA (reference sequence). This CDR3 is CSARVGQPQHF. Written as DNA, the CDR3 is TGCAGTGCTAGAGTGGGTCAGCCCCAGCATTTT.

This clonotype was counted a few times. Mismatch with germline at one junction end may stem from a read error. The rearrangement links TRBV24-1 to TRBJ1-5; D is possibly TRBD1 (5 bases). CDR1 is KGHDR and CDR2 is SFDVKD in the germline V gene. The CDR3 consists of 14 residues. This chain's CDR3 is CASSLKGRGQPQHF. CDR3 DNA sequence: TGTGCCAGCAGTTTAAAGGGGAGAGGGCAGCCCCAGCATTTT.

There are a few counts of this clonotype. The chain carries TRBV6-5 and TRBJ2-7, with no clear D. Trimming stripped 5 bases from V and 6 bases from J, with 14 bases between. In germline, CDR1 is MNHEY, CDR2 SVGAGI. This CDR3 is 13 amino acids long. As DNA, the CDR3 is TGTGCCAGCAGTCAAGTCCTCAAATCCGAGCAGTACTTC. Its translation: CASSQVLKSEQYF.

Notes on this clonotype: One end of the junction does not line up with germline, which may come from a read error. This chain links TRBV10-3 with TRBJ1-2, with D possibly matching TRBD1 (6 bases). The CDR3 is made up of 15 amino acids. Germline V gene lookup returns CDR1 ENHRY and CDR2 SYGVKD. The CDR3 spells CAISPLPGRGRSSSF. The DNA for the CDR3 is TGTGCCATCAGTCCCCTCCCGGGCAGGGGCCGATCCTCATCCTTC.

V gene TRBV7-3 combines with J gene TRBJ2-6, with 9 nucleotides matching TRBD1. The CDR3 is 20 residues long. Losses at the gene ends were 6 bases for V and 2 bases for J; bases not matched to a gene: 17. CDR1 and CDR2 (germline): SGHTA, FQGTGA. The CDR3: CASRSIQGQGRFAGANVLTF. Written as DNA, the CDR3 is TGTGCCAGCAGATCCATCCAGGGACAGGGAAGGTTCGCTGGGGCCAACGTCCTGACTTTC.

This clonotype was detected ten times or more. This chain joins TRBV29-1 and TRBJ2-5; TRBD1 might be the D (7 bases). Trimming took 8 bases from V and 3 from J, leaving 19 bases between them. The CDR3 has 14 amino acids. The V gene's germline CDR1 is SQVTM and CDR2 ANQGSEA. This chain's CDR3 is CSNTSDREEETQYF. The CDR3, as DNA: TGCAGCAATACATCAGACAGGGAGGAAGAGACCCAGTACTTC.

Concerning this clonotype itself: One end of the junction is discordant with germline, which a read error may explain. The chain recombines TRBV20-1 with TRBJ1-6; D gene ambiguous. This CDR3 comprises 14 residues. CDR1 and CDR2 (germline): DFQATT, SNEGSKA (reference sequence). The CDR3 coding sequence is TGCAGTGCTCCAGTAGGAAACTATAATTCACCCTTCCACTTT. Protein: CSAPVGNYNSPFHF.

V and J are TRBV19 and TRBJ1-1, with D tentatively TRBD1 (6 bases). CDR3 size: 17 residues. Germline CDR1 is LNHDA and CDR2 is SQIVND (reference sequence). Trimming took off 6 bases at V and 1 base at J, with 21 bases between the two ends. The CDR3 bases are TGTGCCAGTAGCAGACAACGGGCAGGGGTCACGAACACTGAAGCTTTCTTT. Residues: CASSRQRAGVTNTEAFF.

This clonotype occurred many times. The V call is TRBV29-1, the J call TRBJ1-1; 7 nucleotides match TRBD1. The V segment lost 8 bases and the J segment 2 bases; nucleotides outside the gene matches: 8. This CDR3 contains 13 residues. Germline V gives CDR1 SQVTM, CDR2 ANQGSEA. The CDR3 DNA reads TGCAGCTCGAAGACAGGGCAAAACACTGAAGCTTTCTTT. Protein sequence: CSSKTGQNTEAFF.

Ten or more counts support this clonotype. This rearrangement joins TRBV24-1 to TRBJ2-2; D is uncertain. This CDR3 is 13 amino acids long. Germline V gene lookup returns CDR1 KGHDR and CDR2 SFDVKD. Deletions cut 8 bases from V and 3 bases from J, with 9 bases between. CDR3 residues: CATNTRDTGELFF. The CDR3 nucleotides read TGTGCCACCAACACAAGGGACACCGGGGAGCTGTTTTTT.

The chain uses TRBV24-1 and TRBJ1-5; 10 nucleotides agree with TRBD1. Germline-derived CDR1 and CDR2 are KGHDR and SFDVKD. CDR3 length equals 14 residues. The ends lost 12 bases at V and 2 bases at J; junction bases unmatched: 6. Written as DNA, the CDR3 is TGTGCCTGGACAGGGGGATCGGGCAATCAGCCCCAGCATTTT. It specifies CAWTGGSGNQPQHF.

CDR3 sequence (DNA): TGTGCCAGCAGCTTAGGAGCGGGAGGGCGGTCCCAGTACTTC. Its translation: CASSLGAGGRSQYF. This chain connects TRBV13 to TRBJ2-5, with 10 bases aligning to TRBD2. The germline V gene has CDR1 PRHDT and CDR2 FYEKMQ (reference sequence). V was clipped by 0 bases and J by 9 bases; unmatched bases: 4. The CDR3 is made up of 14 amino acids.

V and J are TRBV29-1 and TRBJ1-5; no clear D gene. CDR1 SQVTM and CDR2 ANQGSEA come from the germline V gene. Trimming removed 4 bases at V and 11 bases at J, with 9 bases between. The CDR3 consists of 10 residues. CDR3 residues: CSVGNGAQHF. In nucleotides, the CDR3 is TGCAGCGTTGGGAATGGGGCCCAGCATTTT.

This clonotype was recorded many times. The gene calls are TRBV2 and TRBJ1-3; possible D gene TRBD1, 5 bases. This CDR3 is built from 15 residues. V was trimmed by 8 bases and J by 2 bases, leaving 16 bases between them. Germline CDR1 and CDR2: SNHLY and FYNNEI. CDR3 nucleotides: TGTGCCAGCCGTCTTCAGGCAGGGACTGGAAACACCATATATTTT. Translated, it gives CASRLQAGTGNTIYF.

This clonotype was observed a single time. The rearrangement uses TRBV15 and TRBJ2-5; D might be TRBD1 (6 bases). Per germline, CDR1 LNHNV and CDR2 YYDKDF (reference sequence). The CDR3 runs 20 residues. Deletions cut 1 base from V and 5 bases from J, with 29 bases between. This CDR3 reads CATSRGTAYGYTLDRETQYF. CDR3 nucleotide sequence: TGTGCCACCAGCAGAGGGACAGCCTATGGCTACACCCTCGATAGGGAGACCCAGTACTTC.

This clonotype was counted at least ten times. CDR3 loop: CASSFLMNTEAFF. CDR3 nucleotide sequence: TGTGCCAGCAGCTTTTTGATGAACACTGAAGCTTTCTTT. V gene TRBV7-9 combines with J gene TRBJ1-1; D is unclear. Germline V gene lookup returns CDR1 SEHNR and CDR2 FQNEAQ (reference sequence). This CDR3 spans 13 amino acids. Trimming took off 3 bases at V and 0 bases at J, with 5 bases between the two ends.

This clonotype has just a few counts. The V and J genes are TRBV7-9 and TRBJ2-5, with 10 bases aligning to TRBD2. In germline, CDR1 is SEHNR, CDR2 FQNEAQ (reference sequence). V lost 6 bases, J lost 5 bases, and 18 bases stayed unmatched. CDR3 length: 18 residues. The DNA of the CDR3 is TGTGCCAGCAGTCTAGTCGGGGTAGCGGGAGGAATAGTGGAGACCCAGTACTTC. Translation: CASSLVGVAGGIVETQYF. The variable domain in full, completed from reference TRBV7-9 and TRBJ2-5, reads DTGVSQNPRHKITKRGQNVTFRCDPISEHNRLYWYRQTLGQGPEFLTYFQNEAQLEKSRLLSDRFSAERPKGSFSTLEIQRTEQGDSAMYLCASSLVGVAGGIVETQYFGPGTRLLVL.

This clonotype was found many times. This chain links TRBV19 with TRBJ1-6; the D gene is possibly TRBD1 (6 bases). Germline V lookup: CDR1 LNHDA, CDR2 SQIVND (reference sequence). The CDR3 totals 13 residues. The V end was cut by 10 bases, the J end by 6 bases, with 13 bases between. The DNA of the CDR3 is TGTGCCACCAGACAGGAGGGTAATTCACCCCTCCACTTT. This translates into CATRQEGNSPLHF. Full variable domain (missing parts from reference TRBV19 and TRBJ1-6): DGGITQSPKYLFRKEGQNVTLSCEQNLNHDAMYWYRQDPGQGLRLIYYSQIVNDFQKGDIAEGYSVSREKKESFPLTVTSAQKNPTAFYLCATRQEGNSPLHFGNGTRLTVT.

Ten or more counts support this clonotype. V is TRBV7-2 and J is TRBJ2-7; 7 positions agree with TRBD2. This CDR3 is built from 14 residues. The germline gives CDR1 SGHTA, CDR2 FQGNSA. V was clipped by 7 bases and J by 0 bases; unmatched bases: 6. In nucleotides, the CDR3 is TGTGCCAGCAATTCGCGGGGGACCTCCTACGAGCAGTACTTC. Protein: CASNSRGTSYEQYF.